These 5 T cell receptor beta chains were sequenced from one sample in a study of cytotoxic CD8 clonotypes in ibrutinib-treated CLL. This table comes from immunoSEQ multiplex PCR, and its TCRdb copy is limited to in-frame clones, with some not included. The sample includes a few hundred thousand clones, about 80% seen only once; the top ten take under 8.5%. The sample here was PBMCs, taken before ibrutinib treatment. All receptors come from a human donor with chronic lymphocytic leukemia.

V and J are TRBV4-3 and TRBJ2-1; D ambiguous. Trimming cost V 0 bases and J 6 bases, with 6 bases left between them. The CDR3 is made up of 13 amino acids. The germline gives CDR1 LGHNA, CDR2 YSLEER. The CDR3 DNA sequence: TGCGCCAGCAGCCAAGAGAACGGCAATGAGCAGTTCTTC. Translated, it gives CASSQENGNEQFF.

The chain combines TRBV5-8 with TRBJ1-4, with 9 bases fitting TRBD1. The CDR3 sequence is 15 residues long. Per the germline V gene, CDR1 is SGHTS and CDR2 is YDEGEE. J was trimmed by 8 bases and V by 4 bases; bases with no gene match: 9. CDR3 loop: CASSRGQGIGEKLFF. Here the CDR3 DNA reads TGTGCCAGCAGCCGGGGACAGGGAATTGGAGAAAAACTGTTTTTT.

The chain uses TRBV14 and TRBJ2-2, with TRBD1 identical over 7 bases. CDR3 size: 13 residues. Germline V lookup: CDR1 SGHDN, CDR2 FVKESK. With 2 bases clipped from V and 6 bases from J, the junction kept 0 bases outside the gene matches. CDR3 DNA sequence: TGTGCCAGCAGCCAAACAGGGGCCGGGGAGCTGTTTTTT. It is translated as CASSQTGAGELFF.

This chain connects TRBV2 to TRBJ1-5; 7 bases map to TRBD1. CDR1 and CDR2 (germline): SNHLY, FYNNEI. There are 14 residues in the CDR3. The V segment lost 7 bases and the J segment 6 bases; nucleotides outside the gene matches: 9. CDR3 amino acids: CASKDREAGQPQHF. The CDR3 DNA is TGTGCCAGCAAAGACAGGGAGGCGGGTCAGCCCCAGCATTTT.

The V and J genes are TRBV11-1 and TRBJ2-3, with TRBD1 identical over 8 bases. Germline assignment: CDR1 SGHAT and CDR2 FQDESV (reference sequence). The CDR3 spans 16 residues. Unmatched junction bases numbered 4, after V lost 0 bases and J lost 2 bases. The CDR3 protein is CASSLAGQGYTDTQYF. The CDR3 DNA sequence: TGTGCCAGCAGCTTAGCAGGACAGGGATACACAGATACGCAGTATTTT.